The 21 T cell receptor beta chains below come from one sample, sequenced in a study of cytomegalovirus exposure and HLA in healthy donors (dated 2017 in TCRdb). Receptor amplification or capture employed the immunoSEQ multiplex PCR assay. A mixture of 60 forward primers for TCR Vbeta segments and 13 reverse primers for TCR Jbeta segments was used in the multiplex PCR. TCRdb stores this immuneACCESS table with in-frame sequences only. Part of the clones is absent; in the studies checked, under half of the shortfall reflects unresolved V genes, and no reason is known for the rest. The sample table lists about 190,000 clones, 70% to 80% of them with a count of one. The top ten clones comprise roughly 2% of the sample. The sample taken for sequencing was PBMCs. Every receptor here comes from a woman in her 30s in good health and CMV-seropositive.

In its sample, this clone was seen a few times. The V gene is TRBV7-2, the J gene TRBJ1-1; 7 nucleotides align to TRBD1. J gave up 1 base and V 1 base, and 9 bases lay outside the gene matches. The CDR3 is 17 residues long. The V gene's germline CDR1 is SGHTA and CDR2 FQGNSA. CDR3 region: CASSLGWRTGRNTEAFF. The CDR3 nucleotides are TGTGCCAGCAGCTTAGGGTGGAGGACAGGTAGGAACACTGAAGCTTTCTTT.

This chain links TRBV28 with TRBJ1-2; D is possibly TRBD1 (5 bases). CDR3 length: 13 amino acids. V gave up 6 bases and J gave up 4 bases, with 12 bases separating them. Per germline, CDR1 MDHEN and CDR2 SYDVKM. In DNA, the CDR3 is TGTGCCAGCAGGGAGGGCAGGGTCTATGGCTACACCTTC. Its protein is CASREGRVYGYTF.

This clone has only a few counts. This chain joins TRBV4-3 and TRBJ2-2; 10 positions match TRBD1. Looked up from germline, CDR1 is LGHNA and CDR2 is YSLEER. V shed 4 bases, J shed 2 bases, and the junction held 7 bases outside the gene matches. CDR3 length equals 17 residues. CDR3 sequence: CASSPRGTGDNTGELFF. Written as DNA, the CDR3 is TGCGCCAGCAGCCCCCGTGGGACAGGGGACAACACCGGGGAGCTGTTTTTT.

The chain has TRBV4-2 and TRBJ2-3; 10 bases line up with TRBD2. Germline CDR1 and CDR2: LGHNA and YNFKEQ. V dropped 4 bases and J dropped 0; count of bases not matched to a gene: 7. The length of the CDR3 is 17 residues. Here the CDR3 DNA reads TGTGCCAGCAGCCCTCTAGCGGGGGCCCCTAGCACAGATACGCAGTATTTT. Protein product: CASSPLAGAPSTDTQYF.

The CDR3 sequence: CASSQSSGVNIQYF. DNA for the CDR3: TGTGCCAGCAGCCAATCTAGCGGGGTAAACATTCAGTACTTC. V and J are TRBV7-2 and TRBJ2-4, with 9 bases matching TRBD2. CDR3 size: 14 residues. CDR1 SGHTA and CDR2 FQGNSA come from the germline V gene. Trimming took 5 bases from V and 6 from J; bases not matched to a gene: 5.

This rearrangement joins TRBV29-1 to TRBJ1-2; 7 bases agree with TRBD1. From germline, CDR1 is SQVTM and CDR2 ANQGSEA. This CDR3 region has 12 residues. Trimming at V came to 2 bases and at J to 6 bases, leaving 3 bases not matched to a gene. The CDR3 sequence: CSVEPGGNGYTF. In nucleotides, the CDR3 is TGCAGCGTTGAACCAGGGGGAAATGGCTACACCTTC.

The J gene is TRBJ1-5, the V gene TRBV19, with 8 bases matching TRBD1. CDR3 length: 16 residues. Per the germline V gene, CDR1 is LNHDA and CDR2 is SQIVND (reference sequence). After removal of 8 bases from V and 0 bases from J, the junction contained 9 bases not matched to a gene. The CDR3 loop reads CASGQGFRDSNQPQHF. As DNA, the CDR3 is TGTGCCAGTGGACAGGGATTTAGGGATAGCAATCAGCCCCAGCATTTT.

This chain uses TRBV28 with TRBJ2-7, with 8 bases lining up with TRBD2. The CDR3 consists of 17 residues. Germline assignment: CDR1 MDHEN and CDR2 SYDVKM. The trim removed 3 bases at V and 0 bases at J, leaving 10 bases unmatched. For the CDR3, the DNA is TGTGCCAGCAGTTTTCTCCGACTAGCGCGAAACTCCTACGAGCAGTACTTC. It yields the protein CASSFLRLARNSYEQYF.

The V gene is TRBV7-9, the J gene TRBJ2-7; tentatively, D is TRBD1 (6 bases). The CDR3 runs 16 residues. Germline V gene lookup returns CDR1 SEHNR and CDR2 FQNEAQ (reference sequence). V was pared by 4 bases and J by 0 bases, with 16 bases between. The CDR3 region is CASSSSQGFSSYEQYF. CDR3 sequence (DNA): TGTGCCAGCAGCTCCTCACAGGGCTTTAGCTCCTACGAGCAGTACTTC.

This sequence joins TRBV5-4 and TRBJ1-1; 9 positions match TRBD1. V gave up 4 bases and J gave up 4 bases; unmatched junction bases: 14. CDR3 length: 17 amino acids. From germline, CDR1 is SGHNT and CDR2 YYREEE (reference sequence). The CDR3 sequence: CASSKTGTGPPGTEAFF. The CDR3, as DNA: TGTGCCAGCAGCAAGACCGGGACAGGGCCCCCCGGCACTGAAGCTTTCTTT.

The rearrangement uses TRBV5-1 and TRBJ1-1, with 7 positions matching TRBD1. The J segment lost 1 base and the V segment lost 2 bases, leaving 2 bases of the junction unmatched. CDR1 SGHRS and CDR2 YFSETQ come from the germline V gene. The CDR3 contains 14 residues. CDR3 amino acids: CASSLQGRNTEAFF. In DNA, the CDR3 is TGCGCCAGCAGCTTACAGGGGAGGAACACTGAAGCTTTCTTT.

The chain combines TRBV28 with TRBJ2-5; D is perhaps TRBD1 (5 bases). The CDR3 runs to 15 residues. Germline values: CDR1 MDHEN, CDR2 SYDVKM. Trimming pared 4 bases from V and 2 bases from J, leaving 14 bases between. CDR3 coding DNA: TGTGCCAGCAGTTCAATCCCCACAGGTCAAGAGACCCAGTACTTC. It encodes CASSSIPTGQETQYF.

This sequence joins TRBV19 and TRBJ1-1; 8 bases map to TRBD1. The germline CDR1 and CDR2 sequences are LNHDA and SQIVND (reference sequence). The CDR3 covers 13 residues. J was trimmed by 5 bases and V by 10 bases; bases with no gene match: 9. CDR3 region: CATIGQGGTEAFF. The CDR3, as DNA: TGTGCCACCATCGGACAGGGTGGAACTGAAGCTTTCTTT.

This clone was detected once. The V gene is TRBV19, the J gene TRBJ2-2, with D maybe TRBD2 (5 bases). V dropped 3 bases and J dropped 7 bases, with 12 bases sitting between them. This CDR3 has 14 residues. Germline V gives CDR1 LNHDA, CDR2 SQIVND (reference sequence). The CDR3 nucleotides read TGTGCCAGTAGTATTCGAGGGTATGGCGGGGAGCTGTTTTTT. This gives the protein CASSIRGYGGELFF.

This chain joins TRBV19 and TRBJ2-7; D is possibly TRBD2 (5 bases). The CDR3 is 13 residues long. V was trimmed by 4 bases and J by 4 bases, leaving 11 bases between them. Germline V gene sequence: CDR1 LNHDA, CDR2 SQIVND (reference sequence). DNA for the CDR3: TGTGCCAGTAGTACCGGGAATCGATACGAGCAGTACTTC. The encoded protein is CASSTGNRYEQYF.

The chain combines TRBV25-1 with TRBJ2-3; 12 nucleotides match TRBD2. V dropped 7 bases and J dropped 6; count of bases not matched to a gene: 8. Per germline, CDR1 MGHDK and CDR2 SYGVNS. This CDR3 spans 15 amino acids. Written as DNA, the CDR3 is TGTGCCAGCAAAGGGACTAGCGGGCCGGCGGATACGCAGTATTTT. This gives the protein CASKGTSGPADTQYF.

This chain links TRBV6-5 with TRBJ2-1; D is undetermined. The CDR3 runs 14 residues. V lost 6 bases to trimming and J lost 4 bases, with 13 bases between them. The germline V gene encodes CDR1 MNHEY and CDR2 SVGAGI. The CDR3 DNA sequence: TGTGCCAGCAGCCCCCGTAGCCCGTACAATGAGCAGTTCTTC. Its protein product is CASSPRSPYNEQFF.

The gene calls are TRBV28 and TRBJ2-5; D is uncertain. The CDR3 is made up of 15 amino acids. Looked up from germline, CDR1 is MDHEN and CDR2 is SYDVKM. V was pared by 4 bases and J by 4 bases, with 16 bases between. The CDR3 DNA reads as TGTGCCAGCAGTTATGTCCTGGGCCTCAGAGAGACCCAGTACTTC. As protein: CASSYVLGLRETQYF.

Regarding this clone: Other DNA sequences in the sample encode the same CDR3. V and J are TRBV5-1 and TRBJ1-1, with D tentatively TRBD1 (6 bases). V lost 3 bases to trimming and J lost 1 base, with 10 bases between them. This CDR3 is built from 14 residues. Germline assignment: CDR1 SGHRS and CDR2 YFSETQ. The CDR3 DNA sequence: TGCGCCAGCAGCTCACGGACAGCGAACACTGAAGCTTTCTTT. This gives the protein CASSSRTANTEAFF. The full variable domain, completed using reference TRBV5-1 and TRBJ1-1, is KAGVTQTPRYLIKTRGQQVTLSCSPISGHRSVSWYQQTPGQGLQFLFEYFSETQRNKGNFPGRFSGRQFSNSRSEMNVSTLELGDSALYLCASSSRTANTEAFFGQGTRLTVV.

The chain uses TRBV14 and TRBJ2-1, with 9 bases identical to TRBD1. The CDR3 length is 14 residues. CDR1 is SGHDN and CDR2 is FVKESK in the germline V gene. With V trimmed by 4 bases and J by 6 bases, 4 bases remained unmatched. CDR3 sequence (DNA): TGTGCCAGCAGCCTCCGGGACAGGGCCAATGAGCAGTTCTTC. Amino acids: CASSLRDRANEQFF.

This chain joins TRBV19 and TRBJ1-2, with D possibly TRBD1 on 5 matching bases. The V and J ends lost 5 bases and 4 bases respectively, with 20 bases between them. The CDR3 covers 16 residues. Germline loops: CDR1 LNHDA, CDR2 SQIVND (reference sequence). The CDR3 bases are TGTGCCAGTAGTCCCGGGACTGGCGAGAGGGTCTATGGCTACACCTTC. Amino acid sequence: CASSPGTGERVYGYTF.